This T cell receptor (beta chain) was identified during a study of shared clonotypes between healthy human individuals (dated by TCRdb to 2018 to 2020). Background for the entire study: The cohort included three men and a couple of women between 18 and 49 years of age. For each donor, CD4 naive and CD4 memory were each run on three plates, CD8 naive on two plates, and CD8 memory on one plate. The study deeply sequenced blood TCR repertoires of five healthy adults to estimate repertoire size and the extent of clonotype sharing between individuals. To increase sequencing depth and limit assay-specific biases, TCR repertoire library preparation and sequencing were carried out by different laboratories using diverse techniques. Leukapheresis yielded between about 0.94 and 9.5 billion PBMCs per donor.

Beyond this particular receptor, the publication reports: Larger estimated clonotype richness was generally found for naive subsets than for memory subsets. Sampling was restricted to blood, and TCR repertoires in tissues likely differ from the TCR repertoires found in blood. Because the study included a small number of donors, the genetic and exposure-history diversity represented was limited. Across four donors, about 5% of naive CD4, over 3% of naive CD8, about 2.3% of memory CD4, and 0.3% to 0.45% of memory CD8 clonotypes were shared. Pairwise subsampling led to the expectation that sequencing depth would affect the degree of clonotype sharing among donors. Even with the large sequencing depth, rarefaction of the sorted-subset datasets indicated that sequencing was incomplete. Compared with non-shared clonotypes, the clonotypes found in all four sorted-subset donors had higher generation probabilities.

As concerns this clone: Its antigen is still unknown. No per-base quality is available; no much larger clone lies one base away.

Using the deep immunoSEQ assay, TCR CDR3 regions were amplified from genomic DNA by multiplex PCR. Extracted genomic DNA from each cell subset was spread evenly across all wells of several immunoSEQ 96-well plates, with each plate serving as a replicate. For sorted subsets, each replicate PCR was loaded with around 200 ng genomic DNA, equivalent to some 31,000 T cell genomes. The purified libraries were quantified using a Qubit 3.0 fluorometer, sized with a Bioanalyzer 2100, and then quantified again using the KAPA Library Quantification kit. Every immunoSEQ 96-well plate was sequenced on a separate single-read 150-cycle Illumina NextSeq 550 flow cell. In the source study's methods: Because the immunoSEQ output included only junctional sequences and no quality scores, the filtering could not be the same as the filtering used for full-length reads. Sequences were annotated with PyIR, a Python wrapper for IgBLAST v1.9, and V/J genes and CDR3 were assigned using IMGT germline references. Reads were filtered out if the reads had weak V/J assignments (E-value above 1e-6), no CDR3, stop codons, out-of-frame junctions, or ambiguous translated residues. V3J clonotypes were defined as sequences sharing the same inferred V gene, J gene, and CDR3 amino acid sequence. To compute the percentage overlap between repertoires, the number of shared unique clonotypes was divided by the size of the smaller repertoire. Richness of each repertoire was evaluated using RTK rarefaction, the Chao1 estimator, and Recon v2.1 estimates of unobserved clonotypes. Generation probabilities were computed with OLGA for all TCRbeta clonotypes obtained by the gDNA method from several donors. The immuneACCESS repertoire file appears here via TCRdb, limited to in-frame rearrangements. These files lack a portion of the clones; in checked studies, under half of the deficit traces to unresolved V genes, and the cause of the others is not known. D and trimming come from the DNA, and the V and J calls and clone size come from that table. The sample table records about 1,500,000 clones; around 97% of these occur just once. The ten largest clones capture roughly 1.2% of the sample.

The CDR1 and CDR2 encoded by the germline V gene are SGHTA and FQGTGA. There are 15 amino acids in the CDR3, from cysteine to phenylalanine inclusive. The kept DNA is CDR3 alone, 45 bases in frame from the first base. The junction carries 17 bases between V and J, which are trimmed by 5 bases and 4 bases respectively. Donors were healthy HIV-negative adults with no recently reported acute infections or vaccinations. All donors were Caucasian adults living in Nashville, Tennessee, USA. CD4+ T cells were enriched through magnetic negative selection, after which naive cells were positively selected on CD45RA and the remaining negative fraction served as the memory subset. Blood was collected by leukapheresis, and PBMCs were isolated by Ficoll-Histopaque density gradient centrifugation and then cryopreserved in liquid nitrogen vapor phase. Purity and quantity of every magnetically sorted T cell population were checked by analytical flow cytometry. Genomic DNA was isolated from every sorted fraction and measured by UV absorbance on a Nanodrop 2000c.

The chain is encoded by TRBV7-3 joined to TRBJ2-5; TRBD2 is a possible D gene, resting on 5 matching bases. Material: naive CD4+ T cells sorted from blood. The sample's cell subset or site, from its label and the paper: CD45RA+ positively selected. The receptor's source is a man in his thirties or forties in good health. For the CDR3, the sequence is CASSPGPGLGETQYF. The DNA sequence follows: TGTGCCAGCAGCCCCGGGCCGGGGTTGGGAGAGACCCAGTACTTC.